The 32 T cell receptor beta chains below were found in one sample sequenced in a study of shared clonotypes between healthy human individuals. TCRdb's table, derived via immunoSEQ multiplex PCR, lists solely in-frame clones and lacks some. Among about 2.1 million clones listed, just over 90% were seen once. Terminally differentiated effector memory CD45RA+ cells were excluded by CCR7 positive selection of CD45RO-negative cells. The sequenced sample consisted of naive CD8+ T cells from PBMCs. All receptors come from a man between 18 and 29 years old in good health. Some clones in this sample may be carry-over from other donors' samples.

This CDR3 reads CASSLDSNYGYTF. The CDR3 DNA sequence: TGTGCCAGCAGCTTAGACAGCAACTATGGCTACACCTTC. V and J are TRBV5-4 and TRBJ1-2; D is perhaps TRBD1 (5 bases). V was cut by 2 bases and J by 2 bases, with 7 bases left in between. This CDR3 is built from 13 residues. The germline V gene has CDR1 SGHNT and CDR2 YYREEE (reference sequence).

The chain recombines TRBV15 with TRBJ1-4, with 9 bases fitting TRBD1. V was pared by 1 base and J by 8 bases, with 20 bases of the junction left unmatched. This CDR3 region has 20 residues. The germline V gene has CDR1 LNHNV and CDR2 YYDKDF (reference sequence). Here the CDR3 reads CATSRVRGDRDGPRTEKLFF. The CDR3 DNA reads as TGTGCCACCAGCAGAGTCAGGGGGGACAGGGATGGCCCCCGTACCGAAAAACTGTTTTTT.

The chain joins TRBV5-8 to TRBJ1-5; 9 bases line up with TRBD1. The CDR3 is made up of 14 amino acids. The germline V gene has CDR1 SGHTS and CDR2 YDEGEE. J gave up 4 bases and V 3 bases, and 2 bases lay outside the gene matches. The CDR3 reads CASSWDRVNQPQHF. DNA for the CDR3: TGTGCCAGCAGCTGGGACAGGGTAAATCAGCCCCAGCATTTT.

Comments on this clone: Other nucleotide sequences in the sample specify the same CDR3. The genes are TRBV27 and TRBJ1-2, with TRBD1 matching over 8 bases. Per germline, CDR1 MNHEY and CDR2 SMNVEV (reference sequence). This CDR3 comprises 14 residues. With 3 bases clipped from V and 2 bases from J, the junction kept 2 bases outside the gene matches. CDR3 sequence (DNA): TGTGCCAGCAGTTTGCAGGGGGCCAACTATGGCTACACCTTC. It specifies CASSLQGANYGYTF.

The chain uses TRBV9 and TRBJ1-5, with a possible D match to TRBD1 (6 bases). With 4 bases removed from V and 4 bases from J, the gap between germline ends came to 15 bases. From germline, CDR1 is SGDLS and CDR2 YYNGEE. This CDR3 comprises 15 residues. The CDR3 DNA sequence: TGTGCCAGCAGCACCCGACAGGAGGGGAATCAGCCCCAGCATTTT. It is translated as CASSTRQEGNQPQHF.

The chain has TRBV7-9 and TRBJ2-2; TRBD2 agrees at 9 bases. The CDR3 has 18 amino acids. With V trimmed by 2 bases and J by 6 bases, 13 bases remained unmatched. The germline gives CDR1 SEHNR, CDR2 FQNEAQ (reference sequence). CDR3 in DNA: TGTGCCAGCAGCTTACGCTGGGATAGCGGGAGTGAGTCCGGGGAGCTGTTTTTT. Residues: CASSLRWDSGSESGELFF.

The chain carries TRBV19 and TRBJ2-7, with no clear D. The CDR3 is made up of 13 amino acids. The V and J ends lost 5 bases and 5 bases respectively, with 13 bases between them. The germline gives CDR1 LNHDA, CDR2 SQIVND (reference sequence). CDR3 region: CASSPTEVHEQYF. In DNA form, the CDR3 reads TGTGCCAGTAGTCCAACCGAGGTCCACGAGCAGTACTTC. Full variable domain (outside the CDR3, taken from reference TRBV19 and TRBJ2-7): DGGITQSPKYLFRKEGQNVTLSCEQNLNHDAMYWYRQDPGQGLRLIYYSQIVNDFQKGDIAEGYSVSREKKESFPLTVTSAQKNPTAFYLCASSPTEVHEQYFGPGTRLTVT.

The chain uses TRBV10-3 and TRBJ1-3; 9 nucleotides agree with TRBD1. V shed 3 bases, J shed 0 bases, and the junction held 6 bases outside the gene matches. Germline V gene sequence: CDR1 ENHRY, CDR2 SYGVKD. The CDR3 is 17 amino acids. The CDR3 here is CAISEKGQGFSGNTIYF. For the CDR3, the DNA is TGTGCCATCAGTGAAAAGGGACAGGGATTCTCTGGAAACACCATATATTTT.

As regards this clone: The sample contains more than one DNA sequence encoding this CDR3. This chain uses TRBV6-5 with TRBJ2-1; no firm D call. Germline CDR1 and CDR2: MNHEY and SVGAGI. The CDR3 extends over 15 amino acids. Trimming pared 0 bases from V and 0 bases from J, leaving 6 bases between. The DNA of the CDR3 is TGTGCCAGCAGTTACTCAGTGAGCTCCTACAATGAGCAGTTCTTC. Translation: CASSYSVSSYNEQFF.

This clone was picked up a small number of times. The gene calls are TRBV7-9 and TRBJ1-1; possible D gene TRBD1, 5 bases. The CDR3 consists of 13 residues. Trimming took 4 bases from V and 5 from J, leaving 11 bases between them. CDR1 and CDR2 (germline): SEHNR, FQNEAQ (reference sequence). CDR3 in amino acids: CASSSGISTEAFF. The CDR3 DNA is TGTGCCAGCAGCTCAGGGATTTCTACTGAAGCTTTCTTT.

The chain links TRBV7-9 to TRBJ1-5; D remains unclear. Trimming removed 5 bases at V and 4 bases at J, with 15 bases between. The CDR3 totals 15 residues. Germline CDR1 is SEHNR and CDR2 is FQNEAQ (reference sequence). The CDR3 DNA sequence: TGTGCCAGCAGCCAAGGCGGCCAGACGAATCAGCCCCAGCATTTT. Translated: CASSQGGQTNQPQHF.

For this clone: The sample carries other DNA sequences with the same CDR3. The rearrangement links TRBV9 to TRBJ2-3, with D unclear. Germline V gene data show CDR1 as SGDLS and CDR2 as YYNGEE. V shed 0 bases and J shed 0 bases, with 2 bases lying between them. The CDR3 totals 13 residues. This CDR3 reads CASSVASTDTQYF. The CDR3 DNA reads TGTGCCAGCAGCGTAGCTAGCACAGATACGCAGTATTTT.

The rearrangement uses TRBV28 and TRBJ1-2; D unclear. The germline CDR1 and CDR2 sequences are MDHEN and SYDVKM. V was cut by 3 bases and J by 1 base, with 6 bases left in between. This CDR3 region has 13 residues. This CDR3 reads CASSFAVNYGYTF. The CDR3 DNA follows: TGTGCCAGCAGTTTTGCGGTTAACTATGGCTACACCTTC.

The chain uses TRBV14 and TRBJ2-1; tentative D call: TRBD2 (5 bases). The germline V gene encodes CDR1 SGHDN and CDR2 FVKESK. The CDR3 extends over 16 amino acids. V was shortened by 4 bases and J by 1 base, with 14 bases between the two germline ends. The CDR3 DNA sequence: TGTGCCAGCAGCCCCCCGCTAGCCTTATCCTACAATGAGCAGTTCTTC. It encodes CASSPPLALSYNEQFF.

The J gene is TRBJ2-3, the V gene TRBV27, with a weak D call TRBD2 (6 bases). Looked up from germline, CDR1 is MNHEY and CDR2 is SMNVEV (reference sequence). This CDR3 is built from 12 residues. CDR3 DNA: TGTGCTTCTTGGGGGGGCACAGATACGCAGTATTTT. This gives the protein CASWGGTDTQYF.

This clone showed up just once. The J gene is TRBJ1-2, the V gene TRBV29-1; tentative D call: TRBD1 (5 bases). Germline values: CDR1 SQVTM, CDR2 ANQGSEA. Trimming shortened V by 3 bases and J by 6 bases, and 14 bases separated the two germline ends. The CDR3 loop spans 13 amino acids. CDR3: CSVEGGGAHGYTF. The CDR3 DNA reads TGCAGCGTTGAGGGGGGGGGAGCCCATGGCTACACCTTC.

The chain links TRBV27 to TRBJ2-1, with 7 bases that match TRBD2. The length of the CDR3 is 14 residues. Germline V CDR1 and CDR2: MNHEY, SMNVEV (reference sequence). Trimming took 3 bases from V and 2 from J; bases not matched to a gene: 1. The CDR3 bases are TGTGCCAGCAGTTTCGGGAGGACCTACAATGAGCAGTTCTTC. Amino acids: CASSFGRTYNEQFF.

This clone was seen more than once but under ten times. The same CDR3 also results from other DNA sequences found in this sample. CDR3 region: CASSPGAGELFF. The CDR3 DNA sequence: TGTGCCAGCAGCCCGGGGGCCGGGGAGCTGTTTTTT. The V and J genes are TRBV9 and TRBJ2-2; D perhaps matches TRBD2 (6 bases). The V gene's germline CDR1 is SGDLS and CDR2 YYNGEE. The CDR3 has 12 residues. V shed 4 bases and J shed 6 bases, with 7 bases lying between them.

V and J are TRBV5-4 and TRBJ2-7; 9 bases map to TRBD2. J was trimmed by 2 bases and V by 0 bases; bases with no gene match: 6. This CDR3 is built from 16 residues. Germline lookup yields CDR1 SGHNT and CDR2 YYREEE (reference sequence). The CDR3 here is CASSLVLAGLPYEQYF. In nucleotides, the CDR3 is TGTGCCAGCAGCTTGGTACTAGCGGGTCTTCCCTACGAGCAGTACTTC.

The J gene is TRBJ2-7, the V gene TRBV27; 7 bases align to TRBD1. The V gene's germline CDR1 is MNHEY and CDR2 SMNVEV (reference sequence). CDR3 length: 13 amino acids. After removal of 5 bases from V and 3 bases from J, the junction contained 4 bases not matched to a gene. The CDR3 reads CASSPWDSYEQYF. CDR3 nucleotide sequence: TGTGCCAGCAGTCCTTGGGACAGCTACGAGCAGTACTTC.

This clone was seen once. V and J are TRBV21-1 and TRBJ2-1; TRBD2 is the table's D call, not checked against the DNA. TRBV21-1 is labeled a pseudogene. The CDR3 runs to 17 residues. CDR3 nucleotides: TGTGCCAGCAGCAACCGAGTAGCGGGAGGAGTCTACAATGAGCAGTTCTTC. The encoded protein is CASSNRVAGGVYNEQFF.

The V and J genes are TRBV28 and TRBJ2-7; a weak D match, TRBD1 (5 bases). The germline V gene has CDR1 MDHEN and CDR2 SYDVKM. The CDR3 contains 14 residues. V lost 8 bases, J lost 1 base, and 15 bases lay in between. CDR3 coding DNA: TGTGCCAGCCGCCGCCTGGACACTTCCTACGAGCAGTACTTC. Its protein is CASRRLDTSYEQYF.

The J gene is TRBJ1-2, the V gene TRBV6-5; TRBD1 might be the D (6 bases). CDR3 length equals 16 residues. V was shortened by 0 bases and J by 4 bases, with 15 bases between the two germline ends. Germline V gene sequence: CDR1 MNHEY, CDR2 SVGAGI. The CDR3 loop is CASSYSMGADSYGYTF. The CDR3 DNA sequence: TGTGCCAGCAGTTACTCAATGGGGGCAGATTCCTATGGCTACACCTTC.

The V and J genes are TRBV28 and TRBJ2-1, with 7 nucleotides matching TRBD2. The junction had 14 bases not matched to a gene; V was cut back by 5 bases and J by 10 bases. This CDR3 spans 15 amino acids. Germline CDR1 MDHEN, CDR2 SYDVKM. The CDR3 spells CASSPPGGNGPEQFF. CDR3 nucleotide sequence: TGTGCCAGCAGTCCCCCCGGGGGGAACGGGCCAGAGCAGTTCTTC.

The V gene is TRBV27, the J gene TRBJ2-7; D unclear. CDR3 length equals 13 residues. The ends were cut back, 3 bases at V and 0 bases at J, with 6 bases in the middle. Looked up from germline, CDR1 is MNHEY and CDR2 is SMNVEV (reference sequence). The CDR3 DNA follows: TGTGCCAGCAGTTTTATAGCCTCCTACGAGCAGTACTTC. This translates into CASSFIASYEQYF.

The V gene is TRBV4-3, the J gene TRBJ1-4; D ambiguous. CDR3 size: 14 residues. Deletions cut 0 bases from V and 6 bases from J, with 8 bases between. Per germline, CDR1 LGHNA and CDR2 YSLEER. The CDR3 coding sequence is TGCGCCAGCAGCCAAGATCTTAATCATGAAAAACTGTTTTTT. Residues: CASSQDLNHEKLFF.

In DNA, the CDR3 is TGTGCCAGCAGTCGCCAGGGTGTTCATGAAAAACTGTTTTTT. It codes for CASSRQGVHEKLFF. The rearrangement links TRBV27 to TRBJ1-4; tentatively, D is TRBD1 (5 bases). This CDR3 comprises 14 residues. Germline lookup yields CDR1 MNHEY and CDR2 SMNVEV (reference sequence). Trimming took 5 bases from V and 6 from J, leaving 13 bases between them.

The CDR3 coding sequence is TGCAGCGTCGGACAGGGGGGAGGAGATACGCAGTATTTT. Translating it yields CSVGQGGGDTQYF. This chain joins TRBV29-1 and TRBJ2-3; 10 nucleotides agree with TRBD1. V trimming: 6 bases; J trimming: 5 bases; junction bases outside the gene matches: 5. This CDR3 spans 13 amino acids. Germline values: CDR1 SQVTM, CDR2 ANQGSEA.

The chain couples TRBV7-6 to TRBJ1-1; TRBD1 matches 9 bases. J lost 10 bases, V lost 1 base, and 4 bases had no gene match. The CDR3 covers 13 residues. Germline CDR1 reads SGHVS; CDR2 reads FNYEAQ. The CDR3 DNA reads as TGTGCCAGCAGCTTAGGGACAGGGGCTAGAGCTTTCTTT. It is translated as CASSLGTGARAFF.

The V gene is TRBV27, the J gene TRBJ2-5; no definite D call. With 4 bases removed from V and 2 bases from J, the gap between germline ends came to 14 bases. From germline, CDR1 is MNHEY and CDR2 SMNVEV (reference sequence). CDR3 size: 15 residues. DNA of the CDR3: TGTGCCAGCAGTTCCCGGCCAGGACCTCAAGAGACCCAGTACTTC. Translating it yields CASSSRPGPQETQYF.

This clone was recorded once. The chain carries TRBV11-2 and TRBJ2-1, with 10 bases aligning to TRBD2. CDR1 is SGHAT and CDR2 is FQNNGV in the germline V gene. The trim removed 4 bases at V and 6 bases at J, leaving 9 bases unmatched. This CDR3 comprises 16 residues. CDR3 nucleotides: TGTGCCAGCAGCTCCCCCGGACTAGCGGAATCCAATGAGCAGTTCTTC. Its translation: CASSSPGLAESNEQFF.

This clone appeared once. The chain combines TRBV6-1 with TRBJ1-5; a weak D match, TRBD1 (6 bases). Germline V gene lookup returns CDR1 MNHNS and CDR2 SASEGT. This CDR3 is 15 amino acids long. The V end was cut by 5 bases, the J end by 4 bases, with 15 bases between. This CDR3 is CASSTRQVKNQPQHF. The CDR3 DNA follows: TGTGCCAGCAGTACCCGACAGGTGAAAAATCAGCCCCAGCATTTT.